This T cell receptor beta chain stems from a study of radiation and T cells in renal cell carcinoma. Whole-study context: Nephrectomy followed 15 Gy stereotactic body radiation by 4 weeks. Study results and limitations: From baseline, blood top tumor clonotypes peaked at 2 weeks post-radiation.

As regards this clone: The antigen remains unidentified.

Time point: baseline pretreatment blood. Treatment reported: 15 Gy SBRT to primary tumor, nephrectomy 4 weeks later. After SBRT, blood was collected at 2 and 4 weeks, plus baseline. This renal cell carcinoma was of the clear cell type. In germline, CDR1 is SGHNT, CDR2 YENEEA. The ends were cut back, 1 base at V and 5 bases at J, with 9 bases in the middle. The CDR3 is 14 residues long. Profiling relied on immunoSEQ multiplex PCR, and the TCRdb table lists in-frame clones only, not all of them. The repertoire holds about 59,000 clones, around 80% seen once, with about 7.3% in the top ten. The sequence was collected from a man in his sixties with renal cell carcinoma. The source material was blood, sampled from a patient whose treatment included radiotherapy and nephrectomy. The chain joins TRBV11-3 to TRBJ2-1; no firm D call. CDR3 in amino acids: CASSLANRDNEQFF. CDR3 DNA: TGTGCCAGCAGCTTAGCAAACAGAGACAATGAGCAGTTCTTC.